Each of the 9 T cell receptor beta chains below was sequenced from the same sample in a study of blood T cells in healthy people across ages. Combining a sample-barcoded 5' primer with a J-beta primer mix, a second PCR ran for roughly 6 to 12 cycles. In TCRdb, the 5' RACE reads were re-called with MiXCR into one record per CDR3 protein. The table includes approximately 850,000 distinct CDR3 sequences, under 55% detected once. The sequenced sample consisted of blood. The receptors here all came from a man between 60 and 75 years old in good health.

This clonotype came up once. V usage is TRBV28 and J usage is TRBJ2-3, with D uncertain. In germline, CDR1 is MDHEN, CDR2 SYDVKM. Trimming cost V 5 bases and J 2 bases, with 14 bases left between them. This CDR3 has 15 amino acids. DNA for the CDR3: TGTGCCAGCAGTCCCCCGGACGGCCTCACAGATACGCAGTATTTT. Its protein is CASSPPDGLTDTQYF.

The chain couples TRBV6-2 or TRBV6-3 to TRBJ2-4, with 8 bases aligning to TRBD1. Trimming took 7 bases from V and 0 from J; bases not matched to a gene: 8. Per the germline V gene, CDR1 is MNHEY and CDR2 is SVGEGT. The CDR3 covers 16 residues. The DNA for the CDR3 is TGTGCCAGCACTTTCCGAGGGACAGGAGCCAAAAACATTCAGTACTTC. Its protein product is CASTFRGTGAKNIQYF.

This chain uses TRBV9 with TRBJ2-1, with TRBD2 matching 7 bases. J was trimmed by 5 bases and V by 3 bases; bases with no gene match: 2. This CDR3 contains 13 residues. Germline V gene sequence: CDR1 SGDLS, CDR2 YYNGEE. In DNA, the CDR3 is TGTGCCAGCAGCGGGGGGGGTAACAATGAGCAGTTCTTC. Translating gives CASSGGGNNEQFF.

In its sample, this clonotype was seen a few times. The chain employs TRBV3-1 and TRBJ2-1; 7 nucleotides match TRBD2. The V and J ends lost 0 bases and 3 bases, in that order; junction bases with no gene match: 5. Germline-derived CDR1 and CDR2 are LGHDT and YNNKEL (reference sequence). The CDR3 totals 16 residues. The CDR3 reads CASSQDRGVRYNEQFF. CDR3 nucleotides: TGTGCCAGCAGCCAAGATCGGGGGGTTCGCTACAATGAGCAGTTCTTC.

The chain carries TRBV7-8 and TRBJ1-4; perhaps TRBD1 as D (5 bases). Per the germline V gene, CDR1 is SGHVS and CDR2 is FQNEAQ. The V and J ends lost 2 bases and 4 bases respectively, with 11 bases between them. The CDR3 has 15 residues. Written as DNA, the CDR3 is TGTGCCAGCAGCTTAACGCAGGGCAATAATGAAAAACTGTTTTTT. This translates into CASSLTQGNNEKLFF.

This clonotype showed up just a few times. This chain joins TRBV7-2 and TRBJ2-7; no definite D call. Germline CDR1 is SGHTA and CDR2 is FQGNSA. The CDR3 is 13 residues long. Trimming removed 1 base from V and 5 bases from J, with 9 bases in between. CDR3 loop: CASSLEFRNEQYF. The CDR3 nucleotides are TGTGCCAGCAGCTTAGAGTTCCGGAACGAGCAGTACTTC. The full variable domain, in which reference TRBV7-2 and TRBJ2-7 provide the parts outside the CDR3, is GAGVSQSPSNKVTEKGKDVELRCDPISGHTALYWYRQSLGQGLEFLIYFQGNSAPDKSGLPSDRFSAERTGGSVSTLTIQRTQQEDSAVYLCASSLEFRNEQYFGPGTRLTVT.

The rearrangement joins TRBV5-1 to TRBJ2-2, with D perhaps matching TRBD1 (5 bases). V was shortened by 2 bases and J by 6 bases, with 14 bases between the two germline ends. Germline lookup yields CDR1 SGHRS and CDR2 YFSETQ. The CDR3 totals 15 residues. In nucleotides, the CDR3 is TGCGCCAGCAGCTTAGACAGACAAGGACCCGGGGAGCTGTTTTTT. Protein product: CASSLDRQGPGELFF.

This chain joins TRBV6-5 and TRBJ1-2; tentative D call: TRBD1 (5 bases). This CDR3 contains 14 residues. Deletions cut 2 bases from V and 4 bases from J, with 11 bases between. CDR1 is MNHEY, CDR2 SVGAGI, per germline. CDR3 in amino acids: CASSYLDKRYGYTF. CDR3 bases: TGTGCCAGCAGTTACCTGGACAAACGCTATGGCTACACCTTC.

This chain links TRBV18 with TRBJ2-7, with D uncertain. The V gene's germline CDR1 is KGHSH and CDR2 LQKENI. V lost 5 bases, J lost 3 bases, and 11 bases lay in between. CDR3 length: 13 amino acids. The CDR3 protein is CASSSEVRYEQYF. For the CDR3, the DNA is TGTGCCAGCTCATCAGAAGTACGCTACGAGCAGTACTTC.